This note documents a single T cell receptor (beta chain) sequence. This sample was taken from a study of blood T cell repertoires in COVID-19. Study information: Researchers got acute and convalescent COVID-19 samples from the United States, Italy and Spain. T cells, B-cell-depleted T cells, or PBMCs provided the cDNA or gDNA that served as material.

Germline CDR1 SGDLS, CDR2 YYNGEE. Trimming cost V 8 bases and J 1 base; bases outside gene matches: 7. The CDR3 has 14 amino acids. Original handling: Reference gene primer amplification gave estimated nucleated cell counts. Profiling relied on immunoSEQ multiplex PCR, and the TCRdb table lists in-frame clones only, not all of them. V and J calls and clone size are copied from that table; D and trimming were computed from the DNA. This sample has about 150,000 clones; 78% occur once, and the top ten carry around 1.7%. This clonotype originated in a man older than 75 with acute or convalescent COVID-19. The V gene is TRBV9, the J gene TRBJ2-3, with 7 bases that match TRBD1. Material: peripheral blood. The CDR3 loop is CASKQGLGTDTQYF. The CDR3 nucleotides read TGTGCCAGTAAACAGGGGTTGGGCACAGATACGCAGTATTTT.